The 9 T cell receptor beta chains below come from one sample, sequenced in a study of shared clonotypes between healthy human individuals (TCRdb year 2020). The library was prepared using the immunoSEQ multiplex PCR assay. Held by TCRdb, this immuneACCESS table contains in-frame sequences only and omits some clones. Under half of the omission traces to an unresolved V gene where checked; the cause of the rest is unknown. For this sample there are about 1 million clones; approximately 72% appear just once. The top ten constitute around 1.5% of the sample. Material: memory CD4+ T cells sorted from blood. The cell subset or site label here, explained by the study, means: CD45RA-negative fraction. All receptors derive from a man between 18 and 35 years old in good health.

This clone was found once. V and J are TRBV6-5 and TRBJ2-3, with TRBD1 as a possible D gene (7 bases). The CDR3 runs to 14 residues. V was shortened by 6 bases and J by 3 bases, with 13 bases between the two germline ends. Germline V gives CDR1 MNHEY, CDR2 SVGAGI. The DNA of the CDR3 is TGTGCCAGCAGCCCACAGGGGAGGACAGATACGCAGTATTTT. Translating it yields CASSPQGRTDTQYF.

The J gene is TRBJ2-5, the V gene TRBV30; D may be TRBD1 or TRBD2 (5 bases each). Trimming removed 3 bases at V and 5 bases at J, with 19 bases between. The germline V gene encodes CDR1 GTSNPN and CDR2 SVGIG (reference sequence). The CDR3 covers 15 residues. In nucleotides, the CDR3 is TGTGCCTGGAGGGGGGTGACATCCAACCGGGAGACCCAGTACTTC. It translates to CAWRGVTSNRETQYF.

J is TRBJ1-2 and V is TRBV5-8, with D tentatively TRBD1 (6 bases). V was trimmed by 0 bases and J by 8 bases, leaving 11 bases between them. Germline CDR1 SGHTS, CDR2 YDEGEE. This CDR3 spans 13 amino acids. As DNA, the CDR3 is TGTGCCAGCAGCTTGGTACGGGGGCACGGCTACACCTTC. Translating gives CASSLVRGHGYTF.

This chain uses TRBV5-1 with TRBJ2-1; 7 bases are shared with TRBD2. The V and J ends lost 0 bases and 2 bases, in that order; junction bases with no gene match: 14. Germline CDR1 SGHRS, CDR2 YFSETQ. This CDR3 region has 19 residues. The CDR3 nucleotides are TGCGCCAGCAGCTTGGATTACGACGGGAGGCTCCGCGCCTACAATGAGCAGTTCTTC. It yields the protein CASSLDYDGRLRAYNEQFF.

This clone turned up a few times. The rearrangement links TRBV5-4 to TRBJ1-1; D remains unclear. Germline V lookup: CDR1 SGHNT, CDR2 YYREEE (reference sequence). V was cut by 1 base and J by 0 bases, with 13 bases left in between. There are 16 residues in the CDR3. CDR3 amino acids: CASSLWSGYMNTEAFF. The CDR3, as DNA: TGTGCCAGCAGCTTGTGGAGCGGCTACATGAACACTGAAGCTTTCTTT. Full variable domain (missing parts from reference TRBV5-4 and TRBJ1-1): ETGVTQSPTHLIKTRGQQVTLRCSSQSGHNTVSWYQQALGQGPQFIFQYYREEENGRGNFPPRFSGLQFPNYSSELNVNALELDDSALYLCASSLWSGYMNTEAFFGQGTRLTVV.

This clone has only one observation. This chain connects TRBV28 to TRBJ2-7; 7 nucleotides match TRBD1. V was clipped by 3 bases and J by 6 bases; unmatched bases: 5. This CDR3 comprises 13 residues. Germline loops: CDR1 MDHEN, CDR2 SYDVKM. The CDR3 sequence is CASSLRQGSEQYF. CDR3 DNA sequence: TGTGCCAGCAGTTTGCGACAGGGATCCGAGCAGTACTTC.

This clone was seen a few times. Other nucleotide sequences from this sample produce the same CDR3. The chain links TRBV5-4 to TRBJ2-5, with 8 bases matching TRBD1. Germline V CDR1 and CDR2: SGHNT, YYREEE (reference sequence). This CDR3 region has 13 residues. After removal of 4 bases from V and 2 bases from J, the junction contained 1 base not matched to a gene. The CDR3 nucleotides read TGTGCCAGCAGCCGACAGGGGCAAGAGACCCAGTACTTC. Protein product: CASSRQGQETQYF.

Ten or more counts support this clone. CDR3 in amino acids: CASSGLAGVTGELFF. CDR3 nucleotides: TGCGCCAGCAGCGGACTAGCGGGAGTAACCGGGGAGCTGTTTTTT. The V call is TRBV5-1, the J call TRBJ2-2; 13 nucleotides match TRBD2. The germline gives CDR1 SGHRS, CDR2 YFSETQ. The CDR3 runs to 15 residues. V was pared by 4 bases and J by 5 bases, with 2 bases of the junction left unmatched.

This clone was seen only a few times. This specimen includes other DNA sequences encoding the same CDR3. CDR3 amino acids: CASSVAGNQPQHF. CDR3 sequence (DNA): TGTGCCAGCAGCGTAGCCGGAAATCAGCCCCAGCATTTT. The chain combines TRBV9 with TRBJ1-5; no clear D gene. The CDR3 runs to 13 residues. V lost 0 bases, J lost 4 bases, and 5 bases lay in between. From germline, CDR1 is SGDLS and CDR2 YYNGEE.